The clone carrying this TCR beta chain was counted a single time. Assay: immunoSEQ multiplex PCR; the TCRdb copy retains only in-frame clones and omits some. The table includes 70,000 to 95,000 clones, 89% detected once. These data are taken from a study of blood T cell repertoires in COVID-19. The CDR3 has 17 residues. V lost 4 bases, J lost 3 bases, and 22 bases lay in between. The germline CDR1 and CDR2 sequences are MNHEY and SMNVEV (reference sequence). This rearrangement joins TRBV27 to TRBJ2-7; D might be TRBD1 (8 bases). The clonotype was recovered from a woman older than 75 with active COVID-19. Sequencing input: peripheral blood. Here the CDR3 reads CASSSISGGQAYYEQYF. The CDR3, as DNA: TGTGCCAGCAGTTCAATCTCGGGGGGACAGGCCTACTACGAGCAGTACTTC.